This T cell receptor (beta chain) was sequenced for a study of PD-1 blockade in classical Hodgkin lymphoma. Study-level points and caveats: Differences between repertoires have undefined causes, possibly disease activity or prior therapy. It was reported that newly diagnosed patients had less baseline TCR diversity than healthy donors.

As to this clone: Its antigen is as yet unknown.

Every patient experienced relapse after autologous stem cell transplantation, and brentuximab vedotin exposure varied. TCRdb's copy holds only in-frame clones and misses some; the assay was immunoSEQ multiplex PCR. Altogether roughly 97,000 clones are present, roughly 83% being singletons, with the ten largest covering 12%. The CDR3 spans 13 residues. Trimming stripped 6 bases from V and 6 bases from J, with 14 bases between. Looked up from germline, CDR1 is MNHEY and CDR2 is SVGAGI. This TCR derives from a human donor with classical Hodgkin lymphoma. Sequencing used peripheral blood mononuclear cells (PBMCs), obtained at baseline. This chain connects TRBV6-5 to TRBJ1-2; maybe TRBD1 (5 bases). CDR3 sequence reads: CASSTWRGDGYTF. The CDR3 coding sequence is TGTGCCAGCAGCACCTGGCGGGGCGATGGCTACACCTTC.